Following are 22 T cell receptor beta chains from one sample sequenced in a study of CD8 T cells in ankylosing spondylitis (dated by TCRdb to the late 2010s). The receptor library was made with 5' RACE. The sequencer listed for this sample is Illumina HiSeq 2500. The public reads were reanalyzed by TCRdb: fastp trimming at Q25, MiXCR alignment, in-frame beta chains only. CDR3 protein sequences are deduplicated, and each keeps its most common genes and DNA. For this sample there are roughly 190,000 distinct CDR3 sequences; roughly 13% appear just once. The top ten clonotypes cover more than 15% of the sample. Sequencing was carried out using blood, either unsorted or a sorted T cell fraction (not recorded which). These receptors originate from a male donor with ankylosing spondylitis or in good health (not recorded which).

The chain's CDR3 is CASSLKGGQETQYF. The CDR3 nucleotides are TGTGCCAGCAGCCTGAAAGGGGGGCAAGAGACCCAGTACTTC. The gene calls are TRBV25-1 and TRBJ2-5; D is possibly TRBD1 or TRBD2 (6 bases each). Trimming stripped 6 bases from V and 2 bases from J, with 13 bases between. Germline CDR1 is MGHDK and CDR2 is SYGVNS. This CDR3 contains 14 residues.

This clonotype was counted many times. The V and J genes are TRBV5-5 and TRBJ2-1; D may be TRBD1 (7 bases). The germline V and J ends were trimmed by 0 bases and 3 bases, with 13 bases remaining between them. This CDR3 comprises 16 residues. CDR1 SGHKS and CDR2 YYEKEE come from the germline V gene (reference sequence). The CDR3 DNA is TGTGCCAGCAGCTTGGCCGGGGGACAGCTCTACAATGAGCAGTTCTTC. It is translated as CASSLAGGQLYNEQFF.

Only a few counts were recorded for this clonotype. This rearrangement joins TRBV12-3 or TRBV12-4 to TRBJ2-2; 8 bases are shared with TRBD2. V lost 5 bases, J lost 4 bases, and 6 bases stayed unmatched. CDR3 length equals 15 residues. The CDR3 DNA sequence: TGTGCCAGCAGTCCCCAGCGGGGGCCCACCGGGGAGCTGTTTTTT. It encodes CASSPQRGPTGELFF.

In this sample, this clonotype turned up a few times. The chain has TRBV20-1 and TRBJ2-7; no clear D. V lost 3 bases to trimming and J lost 6 bases, with 12 bases between them. There are 12 residues in the CDR3. Germline loops: CDR1 DFQATT, CDR2 SNEGSKA (reference sequence). The chain's CDR3 is CSASISRSEQYF. CDR3 sequence (DNA): TGCAGTGCTAGCATAAGTAGGTCCGAGCAGTACTTC.

This clonotype was recorded a few times. V is TRBV4-1 and J is TRBJ1-2; D is perhaps TRBD1 (5 bases). V lost 4 bases, J lost 4 bases, and 13 bases lay in between. This CDR3 region has 14 residues. CDR1 is MGHRA, CDR2 YSYEKL, per germline. The CDR3 is CASSRVGGAYGYTF. For the CDR3, the DNA is TGCGCCAGCAGCCGCGTTGGCGGGGCCTATGGCTACACCTTC.

This chain connects TRBV12-3 or TRBV12-4 to TRBJ1-1, with TRBD1 identical over 8 bases. The V segment lost 7 bases and the J segment 5 bases; nucleotides outside the gene matches: 9. The length of the CDR3 is 14 residues. The CDR3 here is CASTPGGAVTEAFF. DNA of the CDR3: TGTGCCAGCACCCCAGGGGGCGCGGTAACTGAAGCTTTCTTT.

This clonotype was picked up a small number of times. V usage is TRBV7-9 and J usage is TRBJ1-5, with a weak D call TRBD1 (6 bases). Trimming stripped 5 bases from V and 7 bases from J, with 12 bases between. This CDR3 has 13 residues. Looked up from germline, CDR1 is SEHNR and CDR2 is FQNEAQ (reference sequence). The CDR3 DNA follows: TGTGCCAGCAGCCCCACCAGGGGCCAGCCCCAGCATTTT. Protein product: CASSPTRGQPQHF.

V and J are TRBV5-1 and TRBJ2-3; 7 bases are a match to TRBD1. V dropped 4 bases and J dropped 0; count of bases not matched to a gene: 5. Germline V gives CDR1 SGHRS, CDR2 YFSETQ. The CDR3 contains 15 residues. The DNA for the CDR3 is TGCGCCAGCAGCCCAGGGACAGCTAGCACAGATACGCAGTATTTT. It is translated as CASSPGTASTDTQYF.

The CDR3 is CAISDGGGADTQYF. Written as DNA, the CDR3 is TGTGCCATCAGTGACGGGGGGGGCGCAGATACGCAGTATTTT. V gene TRBV10-3 combines with J gene TRBJ2-3, with TRBD2 matching over 8 bases. Germline lookup yields CDR1 ENHRY and CDR2 SYGVKD. J was trimmed by 4 bases and V by 3 bases; bases with no gene match: 3. The CDR3 is made up of 14 amino acids.

This clonotype has ten or more counts. The CDR3 sequence is CASSLGQGSNYEQYF. In DNA form, the CDR3 reads TGCGCCAGCAGCTTGGGGCAGGGGTCGAACTACGAGCAGTACTTC. The chain carries TRBV5-1 and TRBJ2-7; D perhaps matches TRBD1 (6 bases). Germline V lookup: CDR1 SGHRS, CDR2 YFSETQ. CDR3 length: 15 residues. With 0 bases removed from V and 3 bases from J, the gap between germline ends came to 13 bases.

CDR3 bases: TGTGCCAGCAGTTTATTTCCGGAAAGCTCCTACGAGCAGTACTTC. Translating it yields CASSLFPESSYEQYF. The rearrangement links TRBV27 to TRBJ2-7; no definite D call. Trimming shortened V by 1 base and J by 0 bases, and 10 bases separated the two germline ends. This CDR3 region has 15 residues. The germline V gene has CDR1 MNHEY and CDR2 SMNVEV (reference sequence).

This clonotype was observed at least ten times. The rearrangement uses TRBV27 and TRBJ2-4, with 8 bases matching TRBD1. Unmatched junction bases numbered 10, after V lost 0 bases and J lost 0 bases. The CDR3 extends over 19 amino acids. Germline V gene lookup returns CDR1 MNHEY and CDR2 SMNVEV (reference sequence). The CDR3 bases are TGTGCCAGCAGTTTATCGTACCCAGACAGGGGCCTAGCCAAAAACATTCAGTACTTC. This gives the protein CASSLSYPDRGLAKNIQYF.

This clonotype appeared a few times. V and J are TRBV11-2 and TRBJ1-6; D perhaps matches TRBD1 (6 bases). Germline-derived CDR1 and CDR2 are SGHAT and FQNNGV. This CDR3 has 14 amino acids. V lost 1 base and J lost 6, with 7 bases in between. In nucleotides, the CDR3 is TGTGCCAGCAGCTTAGGAGGGGGTAATTCACCCCTCCACTTT. This codes for CASSLGGGNSPLHF.

This clonotype was detected a few times. This rearrangement joins TRBV29-1 to TRBJ1-2, with D perhaps TRBD1 (6 bases). This CDR3 comprises 11 residues. In germline, CDR1 is SQVTM, CDR2 ANQGSEA. Trimming left V 7 bases short and J 6 bases short, with 12 bases between. As DNA, the CDR3 is TGCAGCGGGAGGGGGGAAGATGGCTACACCTTC. This translates into CSGRGEDGYTF.

Remarks on this clonotype: At one of its ends the junction is not consistent with the germline gene, which may arise from a read error. The V call is TRBV6-5, the J call TRBJ2-3; D call uncertain. CDR3 length: 15 residues. Looked up from germline, CDR1 is MNHEY and CDR2 is SVGAGI. The CDR3 region has the DNA TGTTCCAGCAGTTACTCCCGGGTTAGCACAGATACGCAGTATTTT. Protein product: CSSSYSRVSTDTQYF.

A few counts support this clonotype. Here the CDR3 reads CASSLDRSGGFSYEQYF. For the CDR3, the DNA is TGTGCCAGCAGCTTAGATAGGTCGGGGGGCTTCTCCTACGAGCAGTACTTC. The chain carries TRBV11-2 and TRBJ2-7; D might be TRBD2 (7 bases). The CDR3 length is 17 residues. Trimming stripped 0 bases from V and 0 bases from J, with 15 bases between. Germline CDR1 reads SGHAT; CDR2 reads FQNNGV.

The chain couples TRBV20-1 to TRBJ2-1, with D possibly TRBD2 on 6 matching bases. Germline-derived CDR1 and CDR2 are DFQATT and SNEGSKA (reference sequence). The V end was cut by 0 bases, the J end by 3 bases, with 12 bases between. This CDR3 is 15 amino acids long. The DNA for the CDR3 is TGCAGTGCTAGAGATTGGCTCGGGGGCTACAATGAGCAGTTCTTC. It is translated as CSARDWLGGYNEQFF.

This clonotype was seen more than once but under ten times. The V gene is TRBV11-3, the J gene TRBJ2-1; D not certain. The length of the CDR3 is 13 residues. The V end lost 5 bases, the J end lost 7 bases, and 12 bases lay between the germline ends. Germline V gene data show CDR1 as SGHNT and CDR2 as YENEEA. The CDR3 DNA follows: TGTGCCAGCAGCCCTCTGGACCATAATGAGCAGTTCTTC. Amino acid sequence: CASSPLDHNEQFF.

The table lists this clonotype with many counts. The chain carries TRBV12-3 or TRBV12-4 and TRBJ1-1; D ambiguous. This CDR3 comprises 13 residues. The V end was cut by 1 base, the J end by 7 bases, with 10 bases between. The CDR3 DNA reads as TGTGCCAGCAGTTTAGGGGTGTTACTTGAAGCTTTCTTT. Protein product: CASSLGVLLEAFF.

This clonotype was counted at least ten times. The genes are TRBV12-3 or TRBV12-4 and TRBJ1-1, with D perhaps matching TRBD1 (5 bases). Trimming cost V 5 bases and J 8 bases, with 21 bases left between them. The CDR3 is 15 amino acids. Here the CDR3 reads CASSPSDSGRIEAFF. For the CDR3, the DNA is TGTGCCAGCAGTCCATCGGACTCAGGGCGGATAGAAGCTTTCTTT.

This chain uses TRBV18 with TRBJ2-7, with TRBD2 matching 7 bases. The CDR3 totals 16 residues. The ends lost 3 bases at V and 0 bases at J; junction bases unmatched: 8. CDR1 KGHSH and CDR2 LQKENI come from the germline V gene. CDR3 bases: TGTGCCAGCTCACCGCGGACTAGGGTGGCCTCCTACGAGCAGTACTTC. It encodes CASSPRTRVASYEQYF.

V usage is TRBV20-1 and J usage is TRBJ2-1; 14 bases are shared with TRBD2. The CDR3 has 19 amino acids. With V trimmed by 3 bases and J by 6 bases, 16 bases remained unmatched. CDR1 DFQATT and CDR2 SNEGSKA come from the germline V gene (reference sequence). The CDR3 is CSARPRTSGRIWGGNEQFF. The CDR3 region has the DNA TGCAGTGCTAGGCCCAGGACTAGCGGGAGGATCTGGGGAGGCAATGAGCAGTTCTTC.